The rows below give T cell receptor beta chains drawn from one sample of a study of blood T cells in healthy people across ages. TCRdb passed the 5' RACE reads through MiXCR, listing each CDR3 protein once. The data show about 930,000 distinct CDR3 sequences, around 29% seen once. In addition, the sample was reused for a study of T cells of mothers and their children.

The sequencing input was blood. The origin of the receptors is a middle-aged woman in good health. CDR3s include the opening cysteine and the closing phenylalanine or tryptophan. D genes are given only for firm matches. Part of the rows lack a size; the others show once, few, many or a class for expanded clones.

abundance,j_gene,v_gene,d_gene,CDR3nt,CDR3aa
.,TRBJ1-1,TRBV5-4,TRBD1,TGTGCCAGCAGCGCTGACAGGGGGTTGAACACTGAAGCTTTCTTT,CASSADRGLNTEAFF
.,TRBJ2-1,TRBV6-2/TRBV6-3,.,TGTGCCAGCAGTACCCCCGCAATAAGAGGGAGATCCTACAATGAGCAGTTCTTC,CASSTPAIRGRSYNEQFF
.,TRBJ2-1,TRBV2,TRBD2,TGTGCCAGCAGTGATCCGGGACTAGCGGGAACGAGGGATGAGCAGTTCTTC,CASSDPGLAGTRDEQFF
few,TRBJ1-2,TRBV12-3/TRBV12-4,TRBD1,TGTGCCAGCAGGGCTGACAGGGAGGTCCATGGCTACACCTTC,CASRADREVHGYTF
few,TRBJ1-2,TRBV20-1,.,TGCAGTGCTCGGGAGGGGGACCCTACTTTCTATGGCTACACCTTC,CSAREGDPTFYGYTF
few,TRBJ2-4,TRBV7-3,.,TGTGCCAGCAGCTTAAACGCAGGGGGGGAGCAGTACTTC,CASSLNAGGEQYF
few,TRBJ2-1,TRBV27,.,TGTGCCACTAGGACAATGTACAATGAGCAGTTCTTC,CATRTMYNEQFF
.,TRBJ1-1,TRBV11-1,TRBD1,TGTGCCAGCAGCTCCATTCTGGCGGGGACAGGGGGCCTTAGCACTGAAGCTTTCTTT,CASSSILAGTGGLSTEAFF
.,TRBJ2-1,TRBV28,.,TGTGCCAGCAGACTCCAGGGGAAGGGCAATGAGCAGTTCTTC,CASRLQGKGNEQFF
.,TRBJ1-2,TRBV6-5,.,TGTGCCAGCAGTTCGCCTCGACAGAAAGTTAACTATGGCTACACCTTC,CASSSPRQKVNYGYTF
many,TRBJ2-7,TRBV7-9,.,TGTGCCAGCAGCATAACCAGGGACCTGTACGAGCAGTACTTC,CASSITRDLYEQYF
.,TRBJ1-2,TRBV15,.,TGTGCCACCAGCGGGGCCCCAAATTTTTATGGCTACACCTTC,CATSGAPNFYGYTF
.,TRBJ2-5,TRBV5-1,.,TGCGCCAGCAGCTCCAGGGGGCGGGGGTACCAAGAGACTCAGTACTTC,CASSSRGRGYQETQYF
once,TRBJ2-5,TRBV7-2,.,TGTGCCAGCACCAAAGAGTGGGGATCGGAGACCCAGTACTTC,CASTKEWGSETQYF
once,TRBJ2-1,TRBV20-1,TRBD1,TGCAGTGCACTCGACAGGGGGTCGAGGAATGAGCAGTTCTTC,CSALDRGSRNEQFF
.,TRBJ2-1,TRBV6-2/TRBV6-3,TRBD2,TGTGCCAGCAGCGACGGACTAGCGAGAAACAATGAGCAGTTCTTC,CASSDGLARNNEQFF
few,TRBJ2-1,TRBV5-1,TRBD2,TGCGCCAGCAGCCCCTGGGGCGGGGGGCCCTACAATGAGCAGTTCTTC,CASSPWGGGPYNEQFF
.,TRBJ1-2,TRBV6-2/TRBV6-3,.,TGTGCCAGCAGTTACGGCATGATGGATGGCTACACCTTC,CASSYGMMDGYTF
many,TRBJ1-2,TRBV28,.,TGTGCCAGCAGTTTAGCAGGGGTAGGCTCAGGAGTCTCGCTCTATGGCTACACCTTC,CASSLAGVGSGVSLYGYTF
few,TRBJ2-3,TRBV20-1,.,TGCAGTGGCTCATCAGATACGCAGTATTTT,CSGSSDTQYF
few,TRBJ2-1,TRBV20-1,TRBD2,TGCAGTGCTAGTAAGAGGGGAGGGGATGAGCAGTTCTTC,CSASKRGGDEQFF
many,TRBJ2-1,TRBV12-3/TRBV12-4,.,TGTGCCAGCAGGAACCCAGGGGCCTTCAATGAGCAGTTCTTC,CASRNPGAFNEQFF
.,TRBJ2-7,TRBV27,.,TGTGCCAACAGTCGATCTCTCCACAGCTACGAGCAGTACTTC,CANSRSLHSYEQYF
few,TRBJ1-6,TRBV12-3/TRBV12-4,.,TGTGCCAGCAGTTTAAGGGGGAGCTCCTATAATTCACCCCTCCACTTT,CASSLRGSSYNSPLHF
few,TRBJ2-1,TRBV13,TRBD2,TGTGCCAGCAGCTCTCGGACTAGCGGGAGCTCCTACAATGAGCAGTTCTTC,CASSSRTSGSSYNEQFF
.,TRBJ1-5,TRBV2,.,TGTGCCAGCAGGGATAGGACAGTGGGTCAGCCCCAGCATTTT,CASRDRTVGQPQHF
few,TRBJ2-7,TRBV20-1,.,TGCAGTGCTAGAGACCCCAGAGGCGAGCAGTACTTC,CSARDPRGEQYF
few,TRBJ1-1,TRBV5-1,TRBD1,TGCGCCAGCGGTCAGGGGGTGAACACTGAAGCTTTCTTT,CASGQGVNTEAFF
.,TRBJ2-7,TRBV28,.,TGTGCCAGCAGCTCCGGGACACCTATCTACGAGCAGTACTTC,CASSSGTPIYEQYF
.,TRBJ1-6,TRBV7-2,.,TGTGCCGGCAGGAGTACATACGGGGATAATTCACCCCTCTACTTT,CAGRSTYGDNSPLYF
few,TRBJ2-3,TRBV7-3,TRBD2,TGTGCCAGCAGCTACTCCGGGGGGGGGAGGGATACGCAGTATTTT,CASSYSGGGRDTQYF
.,TRBJ1-1,TRBV12-3/TRBV12-4,.,TGTGCCAGCAGTTTACGGTTAACGGACACTGAAGCTTTCTTT,CASSLRLTDTEAFF
many,TRBJ2-7,TRBV7-9,.,TGTGCCAGCAGCTCTGTGCTGGGAACCTACGAGCAGTACTTC,CASSSVLGTYEQYF
.,TRBJ2-5,TRBV7-2,TRBD2,TGTACCAGCAGATGGGGACTAGCAGTCCAAGAGACCCAGTACTTC,CTSRWGLAVQETQYF
many,TRBJ2-7,TRBV20-1,.,TGCAGTGCTAGGAGCGGGTCCTACGAGCAGTACTTC,CSARSGSYEQYF
many,TRBJ2-5,TRBV7-2,.,TGTGCCAGCAGCTCGGCGGTACTCCAAGAGACCCAGTACTTC,CASSSAVLQETQYF
.,TRBJ1-5,TRBV19,.,TGTGCCAGTAGTGAGAGGGATCAGCCCCAGCATTTT,CASSERDQPQHF
many,TRBJ2-1,TRBV12-3/TRBV12-4,.,TGTGCCAGCAGTTTAAGGTCGGGGGTAGTAGTCAATGAGCAGTTCTTC,CASSLRSGVVVNEQFF
few,TRBJ2-3,TRBV3-1,.,TGTGCCAGCAGCCTCCCACTAGCCACAGATACGCAGTATTTT,CASSLPLATDTQYF
.,TRBJ1-5,TRBV20-1,.,TGCAGTGCCAAGGGCGGGGCGAGCAATCAGCCCCAGCATTTT,CSAKGGASNQPQHF
few,TRBJ2-7,TRBV7-9,.,TGTGCCAGCAGCTTCTACCCCGGAGTCTCCTACGAGCAGTACTTC,CASSFYPGVSYEQYF
.,TRBJ2-1,TRBV7-9,TRBD2,TGTGCCAGCAGCTCCCGCGGGACTAGCGGGGGGAACAATGAGCAGTTCTTC,CASSSRGTSGGNNEQFF
many,TRBJ1-5,TRBV5-1,.,TGCGCCAGCAGCTTGGCCCCCCTTCGGGGGGGAAGCCAGCCCCAGCATTTT,CASSLAPLRGGSQPQHF
.,TRBJ2-1,TRBV12-3/TRBV12-4,TRBD2,TGTGCCAGCAGTTCGAGCGGGGGGGCCCGGGGAGAGCAGTTCTTC,CASSSSGGARGEQFF
few,TRBJ1-2,TRBV5-1,.,TGCGCCAGCAGCGACAAATATGGCTACACCTTC,CASSDKYGYTF
.,TRBJ2-3,TRBV20-1,TRBD2,TGCAGTACTGTAGCGGGGGGACGCACAGATACGCAGTATTTT,CSTVAGGRTDTQYF
.,TRBJ2-1,TRBV19,.,TGTGCCAGCGGTTCAGGGTATAGCTCCTACAATGAGCAGTTCTTC,CASGSGYSSYNEQFF
.,TRBJ2-1,TRBV28,.,TGTGCCAGCACCTACAGACTCCTCGGGTCTTACAATGAGCAGTTCTTC,CASTYRLLGSYNEQFF
.,TRBJ1-2,TRBV11-1,.,TGTGCCAGCACCATGGGGGGAAGGTTTTATGGCTACACCTTC,CASTMGGRFYGYTF
many,TRBJ2-3,TRBV24-1,.,TGTGCCACCAGTGATCCCCTTTCCCCGGGGACAGATACGCAGTATTTT,CATSDPLSPGTDTQYF
many,TRBJ2-5,TRBV6-6,TRBD1,TGTGCCAGCAGCCACCCTGCACAGGGGGCTGAGACCCAGTACTTC,CASSHPAQGAETQYF
few,TRBJ2-1,TRBV3-1,.,TGTGCCAGCAGCCGGGACCTCGTCGCTCGGAATGAGCAGTTCTTC,CASSRDLVARNEQFF
.,TRBJ2-1,TRBV9,TRBD2,TGTGCCAGCAGCATCGGACTAGCGGGGGGTGAGCAGTTCTTC,CASSIGLAGGEQFF